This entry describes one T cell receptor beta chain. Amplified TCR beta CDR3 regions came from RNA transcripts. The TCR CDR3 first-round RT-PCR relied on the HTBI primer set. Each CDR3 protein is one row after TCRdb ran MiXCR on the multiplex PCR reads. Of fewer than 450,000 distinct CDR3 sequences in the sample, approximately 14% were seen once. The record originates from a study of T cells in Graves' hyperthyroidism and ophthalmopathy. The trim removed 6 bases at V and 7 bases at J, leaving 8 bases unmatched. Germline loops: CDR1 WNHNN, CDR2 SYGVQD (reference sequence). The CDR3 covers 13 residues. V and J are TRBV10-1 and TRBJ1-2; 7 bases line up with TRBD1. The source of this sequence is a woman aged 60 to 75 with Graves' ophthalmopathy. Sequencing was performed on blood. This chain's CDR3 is CASSPREGAGYTF. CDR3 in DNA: TGCGCCAGCAGCCCCAGGGAGGGGGCTGGCTACACCTTC.